These 32 T cell receptor beta chains originate from one sample sequenced in a study of T cell responses to AZD1222 COVID-19 vaccine. The assay was immunoSEQ multiplex PCR, and TCRdb's table has in-frame clones only and misses some. The table lists more than 100,000 clones, roughly 91% of them singletons. The sequenced sample was peripheral blood, obtained on day 0 of AZD1222 vaccination. Every receptor here comes from an adult in good health.

The rearrangement uses TRBV14 and TRBJ1-2; D might be TRBD1 (5 bases). The CDR3 covers 14 residues. Trimming shortened V by 1 base and J by 4 bases, and 10 bases separated the two germline ends. CDR1 SGHDN and CDR2 FVKESK come from the germline V gene. CDR3 in amino acids: CASSQGKGSYGYTF. As DNA, the CDR3 is TGTGCCAGCAGCCAAGGGAAGGGGAGCTATGGCTACACCTTC.

The rearrangement uses TRBV15 and TRBJ2-5; D is perhaps TRBD1 (6 bases). The V end lost 10 bases, the J end lost 2 bases, and 17 bases lay between the germline ends. CDR3 size: 14 residues. Germline loops: CDR1 LNHNV, CDR2 YYDKDF (reference sequence). The CDR3 bases are TGTGCCATCCCGCAGGGGAGATTACAAGAGACCCAGTACTTC. Protein product: CAIPQGRLQETQYF.

The chain carries TRBV7-9 and TRBJ1-1, with D maybe TRBD1 (5 bases). The CDR3 sequence is 13 residues long. Between the trimmed V and J ends, which lost 4 bases and 3 bases, there was a span of 9 bases. Germline CDR1 is SEHNR and CDR2 is FQNEAQ (reference sequence). CDR3 bases: TGTGCCAGCAGCTGGGGACCTGACACTGAAGCTTTCTTT. This codes for CASSWGPDTEAFF.

This chain links TRBV6-5 with TRBJ2-5, with a possible D match to TRBD1 (6 bases). CDR3 length: 13 residues. Germline V gene lookup returns CDR1 MNHEY and CDR2 SVGAGI. V was trimmed by 6 bases and J by 5 bases, leaving 13 bases between them. CDR3 sequence: CASRQGEGETQYF. The CDR3 DNA is TGTGCCAGCAGACAGGGTGAGGGTGAGACCCAGTACTTC.

This chain connects TRBV9 to TRBJ2-3; D uncertain. There are 15 residues in the CDR3. V shed 0 bases and J shed 0 bases, with 8 bases lying between them. In germline, CDR1 is SGDLS, CDR2 YYNGEE. CDR3 region: CASSVGPSSTDTQYF. The CDR3 DNA is TGTGCCAGCAGCGTAGGCCCTTCTAGCACAGATACGCAGTATTTT.

This clone was found once. The rearrangement joins TRBV7-2 to TRBJ2-3; 7 bases agree with TRBD1. The CDR3 contains 16 residues. V dropped 5 bases and J dropped 6; count of bases not matched to a gene: 14. Germline CDR1 reads SGHTA; CDR2 reads FQGNSA. CDR3 coding DNA: TGTGCCAGCAGCCTGGGACAGACGGCAAGGGTGGATACGCAGTATTTT. Its translation: CASSLGQTARVDTQYF.

The rearrangement links TRBV7-8 to TRBJ1-1; weak D call: TRBD1 (6 bases). Germline CDR1 SGHVS, CDR2 FQNEAQ. This CDR3 region has 14 residues. Deletions cut 5 bases from V and 10 bases from J, with 20 bases between. CDR3 region: CASSRGGSGIGAFF. The CDR3 nucleotides read TGTGCCAGCAGCCGAGGGGGATCAGGGATTGGAGCTTTCTTT.

This rearrangement joins TRBV2 to TRBJ1-2; D not certain. The CDR3 length is 12 residues. The germline CDR1 and CDR2 sequences are SNHLY and FYNNEI. Trimming took 4 bases from V and 2 from J, leaving 5 bases between them. CDR3 bases: TGTGCCAGCAGTGTCCGAAACTATGGCTACACCTTC. Amino acids: CASSVRNYGYTF. Supplemented by reference TRBV2 and TRBJ1-2, the full variable domain reads EPEVTQTPSHQVTQMGQEVILRCVPISNHLYFYWYRQILGQKVEFLVSFYNNEISEKSEIFDDQFSVERPDGSNFTLKIRSTKLEDSAMYFCASSVRNYGYTFGSGTRLTVV.

This chain uses TRBV18 with TRBJ1-2; D remains unclear. Germline CDR1 is KGHSH and CDR2 is LQKENI. The CDR3 length is 13 residues. Deletions cut 2 bases from V and 8 bases from J, with 12 bases between. The CDR3 nucleotides read TGTGCCAGCTCACCAGTTACGGAGACAGGCTACACCTTC. This translates into CASSPVTETGYTF.

The chain uses TRBV6-2 or TRBV6-3 and TRBJ2-6, with D hard to call. From germline, CDR1 is MNHEY and CDR2 SVGEGT. V was pared by 3 bases and J by 0 bases, with 6 bases between. CDR3 length equals 15 residues. The CDR3, as DNA: TGTGCCAGCAGTTATTACCCCTCTGGGGCCAACGTCCTGACTTTC. Its translation is CASSYYPSGANVLTF.

The chain combines TRBV11-2 with TRBJ1-1; 10 nucleotides line up with TRBD1. The trim removed 0 bases at V and 3 bases at J, leaving 7 bases unmatched. CDR1 is SGHAT, CDR2 FQNNGV, per germline. This CDR3 has 17 amino acids. CDR3 in amino acids: CASSLDTRTGGDTEAFF. In DNA, the CDR3 is TGTGCCAGCAGCTTAGATACCCGGACAGGGGGAGACACTGAAGCTTTCTTT.

The V gene is TRBV5-1, the J gene TRBJ1-3; 8 bases align to TRBD1. Losses at the gene ends were 0 bases for V and 8 bases for J; bases not matched to a gene: 4. CDR1 SGHRS and CDR2 YFSETQ come from the germline V gene. The CDR3 is made up of 14 amino acids. CDR3 coding DNA: TGCGCCAGCAGCTTGGAAGGACAGGGAGACACCATATATTTT. It translates to CASSLEGQGDTIYF. Full variable domain (remainder filled in from reference TRBV5-1 and TRBJ1-3): KAGVTQTPRYLIKTRGQQVTLSCSPISGHRSVSWYQQTPGQGLQFLFEYFSETQRNKGNFPGRFSGRQFSNSRSEMNVSTLELGDSALYLCASSLEGQGDTIYFGEGSWLTVV.

The chain recombines TRBV15 with TRBJ2-7; possibly TRBD1 or TRBD2 for D (6 bases each). The germline gives CDR1 LNHNV, CDR2 YYDKDF (reference sequence). Trimming removed 1 base at V and 5 bases at J, with 18 bases between. The CDR3 loop spans 16 amino acids. The CDR3 DNA is TGTGCCACCAGCAGAGGGACTGTTGGGGGGCCACACGAGCAGTACTTC. Translating gives CATSRGTVGGPHEQYF.

The CDR3 loop is CASSLSGGGYEQYF. In DNA, the CDR3 is TGTGCCAGCAGCTTGTCAGGGGGCGGCTACGAGCAGTACTTC. The V call is TRBV5-4, the J call TRBJ2-7; 8 bases map to TRBD1. This CDR3 is 14 amino acids long. CDR1 is SGHNT and CDR2 is YYREEE in the germline V gene (reference sequence). V shed 1 base, J shed 3 bases, and the junction held 3 bases outside the gene matches.

The chain has TRBV6-6 and TRBJ1-5, with a possible D match to TRBD1 (6 bases). The germline V and J ends were trimmed by 6 bases and 7 bases, with 16 bases remaining between them. This CDR3 is built from 14 residues. Germline CDR1 is MNHNY and CDR2 is SVGAGI (reference sequence). In DNA, the CDR3 is TGTGCCAGCAGCTCTCCAGGGGCCGAACAGCCCCAGCATTTT. Translated: CASSSPGAEQPQHF.

The gene calls are TRBV18 and TRBJ1-2, with D unclear. CDR3 length: 14 residues. The V gene's germline CDR1 is KGHSH and CDR2 LQKENI. V lost 1 base and J lost 6, with 12 bases in between. DNA of the CDR3: TGTGCCAGCTCACCACAGGGAAGAAACAATGGCTACACCTTC. Encoded protein: CASSPQGRNNGYTF.

The chain links TRBV18 to TRBJ1-1, with D perhaps matching TRBD1 (5 bases). The CDR3 contains 14 residues. Between the trimmed V and J ends, which lost 2 bases and 0 bases, there was a span of 7 bases. Per germline, CDR1 KGHSH and CDR2 LQKENI. CDR3 sequence reads: CASSPEGMNTEAFF. CDR3 in DNA: TGTGCCAGCTCACCAGAGGGGATGAACACTGAAGCTTTCTTT.

V and J are TRBV4-2 and TRBJ1-1; TRBD1 matches at 7 bases. Germline values: CDR1 LGHNA, CDR2 YNFKEQ. The CDR3 is 14 residues long. V was pared by 4 bases and J by 6 bases, with 8 bases of the junction left unmatched. The CDR3 spells CASSPSTGHAEAFF. CDR3 DNA: TGTGCCAGCAGCCCATCGACAGGGCACGCTGAAGCTTTCTTT.

The chain carries TRBV25-1 and TRBJ1-1; D gene unclear. The V end was cut by 3 bases, the J end by 2 bases, with 13 bases between. The CDR3 loop spans 15 amino acids. Germline V gene sequence: CDR1 MGHDK, CDR2 SYGVNS. The CDR3 spells CASSDPRHPNTEAFF. CDR3 DNA sequence: TGTGCCAGCAGTGACCCCAGACATCCCAACACTGAAGCTTTCTTT.

This chain connects TRBV5-6 to TRBJ1-6; 9 bases line up with TRBD1. Germline CDR1 and CDR2: SGHDT and YYEEEE. The CDR3 has 14 residues. V dropped 4 bases and J dropped 10; count of bases not matched to a gene: 6. The CDR3, as DNA: TGTGCCAGCAGCCACCGGGACAGGGTCTCACCCCTCCACTTT. It codes for CASSHRDRVSPLHF. The variable domain in full, completed from reference TRBV5-6 and TRBJ1-6, reads DAGVTQSPTHLIKTRGQQVTLRCSPKSGHDTVSWYQQALGQGPQFIFQYYEEEERQRGNFPDRFSGHQFPNYSSELNVNALLLGDSALYLCASSHRDRVSPLHFGNGTRLTVT.

This clone has only one observation. CDR3 nucleotide sequence: TGTGCCAGCAGTGAACCCGGGGACTATGGGGGCACTGAAGCTTTCTTT. This sequence encodes CASSEPGDYGGTEAFF. The rearrangement links TRBV6-1 to TRBJ1-1; D might be TRBD1 (5 bases). Germline V gene data show CDR1 as MNHNS and CDR2 as SASEGT. Trimming shortened V by 2 bases and J by 4 bases, and 17 bases separated the two germline ends. The CDR3 is 16 residues long.

The chain combines TRBV29-1 with TRBJ2-5; D possibly uses TRBD1 or TRBD2 (5 bases each). Germline lookup yields CDR1 SQVTM and CDR2 ANQGSEA. V gave up 7 bases and J gave up 0 bases, with 15 bases separating them. The CDR3 runs to 14 residues. In nucleotides, the CDR3 is TGCAGCGGCTGGGGACCCACGTACCAAGAGACCCAGTACTTC. Its protein product is CSGWGPTYQETQYF. Based on the CDR3 plus reference TRBV29-1 and TRBJ2-5, the full variable domain is SAVISQKPSRDICQRGTSLTIQCQVDSQVTMMFWYRQQPGQSLTLIATANQGSEATYESGFVIDKFPISRPNLTFSTLTVSNMSPEDSSIYLCSGWGPTYQETQYFGPGTRLLVL.

The gene calls are TRBV12-3 or TRBV12-4 and TRBJ2-3; D is possibly TRBD1 (6 bases). The CDR3 runs 13 residues. Trimming took 6 bases from V and 2 from J, leaving 9 bases between them. The CDR3 bases are TGTGCCAGCAGGGACAGTTTCACAGATACGCAGTATTTT. It yields the protein CASRDSFTDTQYF.

The rearrangement uses TRBV5-4 and TRBJ2-2, with D unresolved. V shed 1 base and J shed 1 base, with 8 bases lying between them. CDR3 length equals 15 residues. CDR1 is SGHNT, CDR2 YYREEE, per germline (reference sequence). The CDR3 loop is CASSLRNGNTGELFF. As DNA, the CDR3 is TGTGCCAGCAGCTTGAGAAACGGGAACACCGGGGAGCTGTTTTTT.

V usage is TRBV5-1 and J usage is TRBJ2-7; 14 nucleotides match TRBD2. The germline gives CDR1 SGHRS, CDR2 YFSETQ. There are 18 residues in the CDR3. V lost 0 bases to trimming and J lost 3 bases; unmatched junction nucleotides: 8. The CDR3 spells CASSLGLAGGQYVYEQYF. The CDR3 bases are TGCGCCAGCAGCTTGGGACTAGCGGGGGGGCAGTACGTCTACGAGCAGTACTTC.

The chain has TRBV5-1 and TRBJ1-1; no firm D call. The germline V gene encodes CDR1 SGHRS and CDR2 YFSETQ. Trimming took 1 base from V and 4 from J, leaving 11 bases between them. CDR3 size: 14 residues. This CDR3 reads CASSLYGVGTEAFF. DNA for the CDR3: TGCGCCAGCAGCTTGTATGGGGTGGGCACTGAAGCTTTCTTT.

This clone has only a few counts. The J gene is TRBJ2-5, the V gene TRBV15; TRBD1 might be the D (6 bases). This CDR3 spans 15 amino acids. V lost 3 bases and J lost 2, with 13 bases in between. CDR1 and CDR2 (germline): LNHNV, YYDKDF (reference sequence). For the CDR3, the DNA is TGTGCCACCAGCAGGACAGGACAGCTACAAGAGACCCAGTACTTC. Amino acids: CATSRTGQLQETQYF.

The rearrangement uses TRBV2 and TRBJ1-2; no firm D call. This CDR3 comprises 14 residues. V was clipped by 8 bases and J by 1 base, with 14 bases between them. Per the germline V gene, CDR1 is SNHLY and CDR2 is FYNNEI. In DNA form, the CDR3 reads TGTGCCAGCCGGGATTCAACCCTTAACTATGGCTACACCTTC. Translated: CASRDSTLNYGYTF.

J is TRBJ2-1 and V is TRBV7-6; TRBD1 aligns across 8 bases. This CDR3 contains 16 residues. The V segment lost 5 bases and the J segment 4 bases; nucleotides outside the gene matches: 10. The germline gives CDR1 SGHVS, CDR2 FNYEAQ. The CDR3 is CASSLADRGGYNEQFF. In nucleotides, the CDR3 is TGTGCCAGCAGCCTCGCCGACAGGGGCGGTTACAATGAGCAGTTCTTC.

The chain has TRBV5-1 and TRBJ1-1; D gene uncertain. The CDR3 is made up of 16 amino acids. V was trimmed by 0 bases and J by 4 bases, leaving 16 bases between them. Looked up from germline, CDR1 is SGHRS and CDR2 is YFSETQ. This CDR3 is CASSLVPGMTVTEAFF. The CDR3 nucleotides are TGCGCCAGCAGCTTGGTTCCAGGAATGACGGTCACTGAAGCTTTCTTT. The full variable domain, completed using reference TRBV5-1 and TRBJ1-1, is KAGVTQTPRYLIKTRGQQVTLSCSPISGHRSVSWYQQTPGQGLQFLFEYFSETQRNKGNFPGRFSGRQFSNSRSEMNVSTLELGDSALYLCASSLVPGMTVTEAFFGQGTRLTVV.

The chain couples TRBV27 to TRBJ1-6, with 7 bases that match TRBD1. Germline V lookup: CDR1 MNHEY, CDR2 SMNVEV (reference sequence). The CDR3 extends over 14 amino acids. Trimming at V came to 8 bases and at J to 7 bases, leaving 8 bases not matched to a gene. The CDR3 DNA reads TGTGCCAGCCGGCCGACAGGGAACAATTCACCCCTCCACTTT. This sequence encodes CASRPTGNNSPLHF.

The V and J genes are TRBV28 and TRBJ1-2; 10 bases agree with TRBD1. CDR1 and CDR2 from the germline V gene are MDHEN and SYDVKM. This CDR3 has 16 amino acids. V shed 7 bases, J shed 5 bases, and the junction held 13 bases outside the gene matches. The CDR3 reads CASNPPRDRGRYGYTF. The CDR3 nucleotides read TGTGCCAGCAACCCCCCTCGGGACAGGGGTCGATATGGCTACACCTTC.